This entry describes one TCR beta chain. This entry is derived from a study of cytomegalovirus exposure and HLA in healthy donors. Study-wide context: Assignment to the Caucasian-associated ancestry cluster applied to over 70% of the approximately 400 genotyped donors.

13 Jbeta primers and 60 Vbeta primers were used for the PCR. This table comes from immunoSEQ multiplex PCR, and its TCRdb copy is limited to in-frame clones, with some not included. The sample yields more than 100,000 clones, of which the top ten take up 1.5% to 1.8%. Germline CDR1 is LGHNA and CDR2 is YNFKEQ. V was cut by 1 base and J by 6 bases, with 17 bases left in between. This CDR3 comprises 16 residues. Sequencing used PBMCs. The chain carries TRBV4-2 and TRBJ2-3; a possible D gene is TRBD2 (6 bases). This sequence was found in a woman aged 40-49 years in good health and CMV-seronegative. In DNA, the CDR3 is TGTGCCAGCAGCCAAGGATCGATGGAGGGCCCGGATACGCAGTATTTT. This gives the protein CASSQGSMEGPDTQYF.